The sequence of this TCR beta chain was determined in a study of T-cell memory formation after mild COVID-19 (dated by TCRdb to the early 2020s). For context, the study as a whole: TCR sequence clusters from the two donors were found to be largely donor specific. Two young, previously healthy adult volunteers, one female and one male, were included in the cohort. T-cell clones expanding and contracting after mild COVID-19 in a couple of donors were tracked by longitudinal TCRalpha and TCRbeta repertoire sequencing. What the study reported, not specific to this receptor: SARS-CoV-2 specificity of the second-wave clones peaking on day 37 was not confirmed. Contracting CD4+ clones were located mainly in the CM and EM memory subsets, whereas CD8+ clones were found to be enriched in EMRA. Clones that contracted from day 15 to 85 showed balanced CD4/CD8 phenotypes, whereas a second wave of clones that expanded from day 15 to 37 leaned towards CD4+. Only a couple of mild cases were covered by the study, and larger cohorts that include severe cases with pre-infection samples were considered necessary. Some responding clones were detected in pre-infection memory, suggesting pre-existing cross-reactive memory T cells joined the SARS-CoV-2 response.

This clonotype showed up just once. What antigen it recognizes has not been identified. Base qualities are not recorded, but no much larger clone differs from it by a single base. A single read counts as weak evidence. TCRdb records Illumina NovaSeq 6000 as the sequencer. TCRalpha and TCRbeta cDNA libraries were built by 5'RACE with constant-segment primers, adding sample barcodes and unique molecular identifiers. Trizol reagent was used to extract RNA from every sample. The libraries were amplified in two PCR steps, and the second step added a second sample barcode and Illumina TruSeq adapters. The libraries were sequenced on an Illumina NovaSeq using 2 x 150 bp paired-end reads. The paper's processing steps were these. With migec v1.2.7, reads were demultiplexed and then collapsed into UMI-guided consensus sequences. Using mixcr v2.1.11, UMI consensuses were aligned to TRA and TRB V and J templates and then assembled into clonotypes. A clonotype was counted as expanded or contracted only when both edgeR and NoisET called the clonotype significant, with the noise models trained on biological replicates. For edgeR calls, the thresholds were a false discovery rate-adjusted p below 0.01 and a log2 fold-change of 1. As an exploratory analysis of dynamics, max-normalized trajectories of the 1000 most abundant clonotypes were examined with PCA combined with hierarchical clustering. Separately sequenced CD4+ and CD8+ repertoires were used to assign a CD4 or CD8 phenotype to each responding clone. Using fastp at Q25 and MiXCR, TCRdb reprocessed the public reads and kept productive beta chains. CDR3 protein sequences are deduplicated, and each keeps its most common genes and DNA. The V and J calls were not made by the authors but by TCRdb's processing. The sample table holds under 450,000 distinct CDR3 sequences, of which about a quarter were seen once. Around 13% of the sample goes to the ten largest clones.

The germline V gene specifies SGDLS as CDR1 and YYNGEE as CDR2. The CDR3 starts with the cysteine, ends with the phenylalanine, and has 16 residues. The read is trimmed to its CDR3 DNA, 48 bases read in frame from base 1. Trimming accounts for 5 bases at V and 4 bases at J, while the number of junction bases matched to no gene is 15. PBMCs were isolated by Ficoll-Paque density gradient centrifugation. The receptor comes from an adult woman who had mild COVID-19 (a few samples of this study predate the infection). The sample titles of this study are shuffled in the database, so cell type and time point are left out; the donor was told from shared clones. This chain joins TRBV9 to TRBJ2-7; 7 central bases correspond to TRBD2. Sequencing used PBMCs or a T cell subset sorted from them (not recorded which). The CDR3: CASSPTQRGLRYEQYF. At the DNA level, the sequence is TGTGCCAGCAGTCCTACCCAGCGGGGCTTGCGTTACGAGCAGTACTTC.